These 16 T cell receptor beta chains were all obtained from the same sample, sequenced in a study of patients and donors after allogeneic stem cell transplantation. Each CDR3 protein is one row after TCRdb ran MiXCR on the RT-PCR reads. The sample includes roughly 9,900 distinct CDR3 sequences, around 20% of them seen just once. Input material: blood, either unsorted or a sorted T cell fraction (not recorded which). These receptors were collected from a human donor who was either an allogeneic HSCT recipient or a stem cell or donor lymphocyte infusion donor (not recorded which). It is not recorded whose cells these are; they may come from a transplant donor.

V is TRBV18 and J is TRBJ1-1; tentatively, D is TRBD1 (6 bases). The CDR3 length is 14 residues. Per the germline V gene, CDR1 is KGHSH and CDR2 is LQKENI. V lost 6 bases to trimming and J lost 1 base, with 12 bases between them. In DNA, the CDR3 is TGTGCCAGCTCCTACCTACAGGGGAACACTGAAGCTTTCTTT. Translation: CASSYLQGNTEAFF.

The V and J genes are TRBV12-3 or TRBV12-4 and TRBJ2-1; 7 nucleotides align to TRBD1. V dropped 8 bases and J dropped 7; count of bases not matched to a gene: 5. The CDR3 has 12 amino acids. The CDR3 region is CASGQGVNEQFF. The CDR3, as DNA: TGTGCCAGCGGGCAGGGGGTAAATGAGCAGTTCTTC.

This clonotype has just a few counts. The V gene is TRBV6-9, the J gene TRBJ1-1; 9 bases align to TRBD1. The ends lost 4 bases at V and 1 base at J; junction bases unmatched: 4. This CDR3 has 15 residues. Looked up from germline, CDR1 is MNHGY and CDR2 is SVAAGI. The CDR3 loop reads CASSSPGQGNTEAFF. CDR3 DNA sequence: TGTGCCAGCAGTTCACCGGGACAGGGGAACACTGAAGCTTTCTTT.

This chain joins TRBV27 and TRBJ2-7; 10 bases agree with TRBD1. The germline V gene encodes CDR1 MNHEY and CDR2 SMNVEV (reference sequence). The J segment lost 7 bases and the V segment lost 1 base, leaving 1 base of the junction unmatched. The CDR3 totals 13 residues. CDR3 residues: CASSLWTGGEQYF. CDR3 DNA sequence: TGTGCCAGCAGTTTATGGACAGGGGGTGAGCAGTACTTC.

This rearrangement joins TRBV7-9 to TRBJ2-1; D possibly uses TRBD1 or TRBD2 (6 bases each). V was clipped by 5 bases and J by 3 bases, with 14 bases between them. Germline values: CDR1 SEHNR, CDR2 FQNEAQ (reference sequence). There are 15 residues in the CDR3. This CDR3 is CASSPVGGSYNEQFF. The CDR3 DNA follows: TGTGCCAGCAGCCCGGTAGGGGGGAGCTACAATGAGCAGTTCTTC.

This clonotype showed up many times. The chain carries TRBV7-8 and TRBJ1-3; no firm D call. V was cut by 1 base and J by 5 bases, with 0 bases left in between. CDR1 is SGHVS, CDR2 FQNEAQ, per germline. The CDR3 spans 11 residues. The CDR3 spells CASSLGNTIYF. The CDR3 bases are TGTGCCAGCAGCTTAGGAAACACCATATATTTT.

This clonotype has only a few counts. This chain joins TRBV5-6 and TRBJ2-7; 7 bases map to TRBD1. The CDR3 extends over 14 amino acids. V gave up 5 bases and J gave up 6 bases; unmatched junction bases: 11. Germline loops: CDR1 SGHDT, CDR2 YYEEEE. DNA of the CDR3: TGTGCCAGCAGACCCGGGACAGTGGAGTTCGAGCAGTACTTC. Its protein is CASRPGTVEFEQYF.

There are many counts of this clonotype. The J gene is TRBJ1-6, the V gene TRBV5-6; D gene uncertain. Trimming removed 5 bases from V and 7 bases from J, with 13 bases in between. The CDR3 extends over 14 amino acids. The germline CDR1 and CDR2 sequences are SGHDT and YYEEEE. CDR3 DNA: TGTGCCAGCAGAGATTGGCTGACAAATTCACCCCTCCACTTT. Translation: CASRDWLTNSPLHF. Full variable domain (missing parts from reference TRBV5-6 and TRBJ1-6): DAGVTQSPTHLIKTRGQQVTLRCSPKSGHDTVSWYQQALGQGPQFIFQYYEEEERQRGNFPDRFSGHQFPNYSSELNVNALLLGDSALYLCASRDWLTNSPLHFGNGTRLTVT.

This clonotype is categorized as medium-sized. The gene calls are TRBV20-1 and TRBJ1-2, with a weak D call TRBD1 (6 bases). The CDR3 sequence is 13 residues long. The V gene's germline CDR1 is DFQATT and CDR2 SNEGSKA (reference sequence). The V gene lost 3 bases and the J gene lost 4 bases, with 12 bases spanning the gap. CDR3 residues: CSARATGLYGYTF. CDR3 sequence (DNA): TGCAGTGCTAGGGCGACAGGCCTCTATGGCTACACCTTC.

This clonotype appeared a few times. The J gene is TRBJ1-2, the V gene TRBV4-2, with D maybe TRBD1 (5 bases). The CDR3 totals 14 residues. From germline, CDR1 is LGHNA and CDR2 YNFKEQ. V lost 4 bases, J lost 6 bases, and 15 bases lay in between. CDR3 sequence reads: CASSLLEGSDGYTF. The CDR3 coding sequence is TGTGCCAGCAGCCTCCTCGAGGGGAGCGATGGCTACACCTTC.

The chain employs TRBV2 and TRBJ2-2; D ambiguous. The CDR3 has 15 residues. The germline gives CDR1 SNHLY, CDR2 FYNNEI. Trimming left V 4 bases short and J 0 bases short, with 9 bases between. Here the CDR3 DNA reads TGTGCCAGCAGTGTGCCTAGAACGAACACCGGGGAGCTGTTTTTT. Its protein product is CASSVPRTNTGELFF.

The chain employs TRBV6-5 and TRBJ1-5, with 7 nucleotides matching TRBD1. Germline loops: CDR1 MNHEY, CDR2 SVGAGI. The CDR3 spans 13 residues. V trimming: 6 bases; J trimming: 3 bases; junction bases outside the gene matches: 2. The CDR3: CASRQGVNQPQHF. The CDR3 bases are TGTGCCAGCAGGCAGGGGGTCAATCAGCCCCAGCATTTT.

V and J are TRBV5-5 and TRBJ2-5; D unclear. This CDR3 has 12 amino acids. The germline V gene has CDR1 SGHKS and CDR2 YYEKEE (reference sequence). Trimming left V 4 bases short and J 5 bases short, with 9 bases between. The CDR3 DNA is TGTGCCAGCAGCCAGCCTCAGGAGACCCAGTACTTC. This gives the protein CASSQPQETQYF.

This clonotype was seen more than once but under ten times. This chain joins TRBV3-1 and TRBJ1-1, with unresolved D. This CDR3 region has 12 residues. V lost 4 bases, J lost 12 bases, and 15 bases lay in between. Germline V lookup: CDR1 LGHDT, CDR2 YNNKEL (reference sequence). CDR3 bases: TGTGCCAGCAGCCCAGTTAGCCACGAAACTTTCTTT. It codes for CASSPVSHETFF. Complete variable domain (other parts from reference TRBV3-1 and TRBJ1-1): DTAVSQTPKYLVTQMGNDKSIKCEQNLGHDTMYWYKQDSKKFLKIMFSYNNKELIINETVPNRFSPKSPDKAHLNLHINSLELGDSAVYFCASSPVSHETFFGQGTRLTVV.

This chain connects TRBV29-1 to TRBJ1-2; 8 bases align to TRBD1. Germline lookup yields CDR1 SQVTM and CDR2 ANQGSEA. Trimming took 6 bases from V and 2 from J; bases not matched to a gene: 5. CDR3 length: 13 amino acids. The CDR3 DNA reads as TGCAGCGTCCCAGGGGGCGCGAACTATGGCTACACCTTC. Its translation: CSVPGGANYGYTF.

This clonotype has at least ten counts. The chain carries TRBV20-1 and TRBJ1-2; D is uncertain. The V and J ends lost 6 bases and 0 bases respectively, with 11 bases between them. The CDR3 extends over 13 amino acids. From germline, CDR1 is DFQATT and CDR2 SNEGSKA (reference sequence). CDR3 residues: CSARAPPNYGYTF. DNA of the CDR3: TGCAGTGCCCGGGCTCCTCCTAACTATGGCTACACCTTC.